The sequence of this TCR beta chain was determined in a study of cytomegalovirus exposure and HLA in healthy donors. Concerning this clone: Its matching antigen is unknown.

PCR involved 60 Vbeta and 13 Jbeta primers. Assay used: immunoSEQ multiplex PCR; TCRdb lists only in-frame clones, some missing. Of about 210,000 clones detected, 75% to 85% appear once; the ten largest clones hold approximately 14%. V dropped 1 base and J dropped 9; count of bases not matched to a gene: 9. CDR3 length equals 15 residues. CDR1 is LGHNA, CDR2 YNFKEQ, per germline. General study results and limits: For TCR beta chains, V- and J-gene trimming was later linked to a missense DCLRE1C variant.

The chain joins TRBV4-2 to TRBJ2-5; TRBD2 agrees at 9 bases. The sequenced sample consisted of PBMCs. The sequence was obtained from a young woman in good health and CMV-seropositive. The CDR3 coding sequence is TGTGCCAGCAGCCAAGCTCGGGCGGGGGGGTCCGCCCAGTACTTC. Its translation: CASSQARAGGSAQYF.